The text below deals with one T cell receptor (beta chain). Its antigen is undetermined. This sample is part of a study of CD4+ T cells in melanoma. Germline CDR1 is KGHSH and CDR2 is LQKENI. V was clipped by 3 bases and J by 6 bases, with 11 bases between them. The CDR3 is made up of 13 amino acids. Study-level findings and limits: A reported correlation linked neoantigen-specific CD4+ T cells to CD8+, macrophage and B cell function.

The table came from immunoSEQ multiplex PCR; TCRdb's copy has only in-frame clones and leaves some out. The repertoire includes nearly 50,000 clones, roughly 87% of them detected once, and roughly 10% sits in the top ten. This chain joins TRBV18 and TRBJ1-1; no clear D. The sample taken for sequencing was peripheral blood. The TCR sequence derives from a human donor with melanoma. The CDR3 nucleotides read TGTGCCAGCTCACCCGGAGGGAAGTCTGAAGCTTTCTTT. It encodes CASSPGGKSEAFF.